The present T cell receptor beta chain was sequenced within a study of shared T cell receptors in the human thymus. Trimming took 0 bases from V and 3 from J; bases not matched to a gene: 11. The CDR3 spans 18 residues. In germline, CDR1 is SGHAT, CDR2 FQNNGV. The table came from immunoSEQ multiplex PCR; TCRdb's copy has only in-frame clones and leaves some out. The table includes 700,000 to 750,000 clones, 70% to 90% detected once. This clone was counted only a few times. The same sample was also studied in work on human thymus T cells. That report notes: Congenital heart defects were the reason for the corrective surgery that the donors, healthy Finnish infants, were having. Resections were taken during corrective heart surgery, and the thymus tissue came from these. An apparent bias in V and J gene usage was seen in thymic and blood repertoires. Among unrelated individuals, related research reported thymic repertoires that overlapped highly.

Sequencing input: thymocytes. The chain uses TRBV11-2 and TRBJ2-5, with 9 bases fitting TRBD2. The TCR comes from a girl under three years old with a congenital heart defect. CDR3: CASSLDFRRGGGEETQYF. The DNA of the CDR3 is TGTGCCAGCAGCTTAGATTTCAGGCGGGGGGGCGGGGAAGAGACCCAGTACTTC.